This note documents a single TCR beta chain sequence. The sample originates from a study of human versus mouse CDR3 diversity and MHC coevolution. Study-wide background: immunoSEQ was reported to reach one in 200,000 T cells sensitivity.

Sequencing used immunoSEQ multiplex PCR; TCRdb keeps in-frame clones, though not all of them. The top ten hold 1.2% to 1.5% of the sample, which has 80,000 or so clones, about 94% seen once. Naive CD4 T cells were sorted as CD45RO-negative, CD62L-positive. The CDR3 consists of 13 residues. Looked up from germline, CDR1 is SGDLS and CDR2 is YYNGEE. V was cut by 6 bases and J by 7 bases, with 11 bases left in between. V usage is TRBV9 and J usage is TRBJ1-6; D may be TRBD1 (6 bases). Sequencing was done on a sample of naive CD4+ T cells from blood. Stated subset: CD45RO-negative CD62L-positive naive CD4 T cells. The sequence came from a person aged 25 to 75 in good health. In DNA, the CDR3 is TGTGCCAGCAAACAGGGTGGGAATTCACCCCTCCACTTT. Encoded protein: CASKQGGNSPLHF.